Listed below are T cell receptor beta chains from one sample, sequenced in a study of T-cell memory formation after mild COVID-19. TCRdb ran MiXCR on the 5' RACE reads and lists one entry per CDR3 protein. The sample records around 130,000 distinct CDR3 sequences, approximately 6.2% being singletons. The sequenced sample was PBMCs or a T cell subset sorted from them (not recorded which). Source of these receptors: an adult woman who had mild COVID-19 (a few samples of this study predate the infection). Cell type and time point are not known. Each CDR3 is given with its conserved first and last residue. Each record gives: clone size, D gene, J gene, V gene, CDR3 protein, CDR3 DNA. A D gene is named only where the DNA matches it firmly. Expanded clones are given a class, and other clones once, few, many or no size at all.

clone size: many
D gene: NA
J gene: TRBJ1-2
V gene: TRBV5-6
CDR3 protein: CASSLAGYGYTF
CDR3 DNA: TGTGCCAGCAGCTTGGCAGGGTATGGCTACACCTTC

clone size: many
D gene: NA
J gene: TRBJ1-2
V gene: TRBV7-2
CDR3 protein: CASSLLTFGYTF
CDR3 DNA: TGTGCCAGCAGCTTACTGACATTTGGCTACACCTTC

clone size: many
D gene: TRBD1
J gene: TRBJ2-2
V gene: TRBV5-1
CDR3 protein: CASSFSTGETGELFF
CDR3 DNA: TGCGCCAGCAGCTTCTCGACAGGGGAAACCGGGGAGCTGTTTTTT

clone size: many
D gene: TRBD1
J gene: TRBJ2-7
V gene: TRBV7-2
CDR3 protein: CASSFGQGAREQYF
CDR3 DNA: TGTGCCAGCAGCTTTGGACAGGGGGCCAGGGAGCAGTACTTC

clone size: NA
D gene: TRBD1
J gene: TRBJ1-2
V gene: TRBV27
CDR3 protein: CASSLSSTGLPSYGYTF
CDR3 DNA: TGTGCCAGCAGTTTAAGTTCGACAGGGCTCCCCTCCTATGGCTACACCTTC

clone size: NA
D gene: NA
J gene: TRBJ2-2
V gene: TRBV11-2
CDR3 protein: CASSPRRGPGELFF
CDR3 DNA: TGTGCCAGCAGCCCCCGCCGGGGACCCGGGGAGCTGTTTTTT

clone size: many
D gene: NA
J gene: TRBJ2-5
V gene: TRBV4-3
CDR3 protein: CASSQEWRETQYF
CDR3 DNA: TGCGCCAGCAGCCAAGAATGGAGAGAGACCCAGTACTTC

clone size: many
D gene: TRBD2
J gene: TRBJ2-5
V gene: TRBV12-3/TRBV12-4
CDR3 protein: CASSTTLAATQYF
CDR3 DNA: TGTGCCAGCAGTACAACGCTAGCGGCGACCCAGTACTTC

clone size: NA
D gene: NA
J gene: TRBJ2-5
V gene: TRBV18
CDR3 protein: CASSPPSRGQETQYF
CDR3 DNA: TGTGCCAGCTCACCACCATCCAGGGGACAAGAGACCCAGTACTTC

clone size: many
D gene: TRBD2
J gene: TRBJ2-1
V gene: TRBV10-3
CDR3 protein: CAISPGLAGGGSYNEQFF
CDR3 DNA: TGTGCCATCAGCCCGGGACTAGCGGGAGGAGGGTCCTACAATGAGCAGTTCTTC

clone size: many
D gene: TRBD2
J gene: TRBJ2-1
V gene: TRBV4-1
CDR3 protein: CASSQREGDYNEQFF
CDR3 DNA: TGCGCCAGCAGCCAGCGGGAGGGAGACTACAATGAGCAGTTCTTC

clone size: NA
D gene: NA
J gene: TRBJ1-2
V gene: TRBV5-4
CDR3 protein: CASSLYEGNYGYTF
CDR3 DNA: TGTGCCAGCAGCTTGTATGAGGGAAACTATGGCTACACCTTC

clone size: few
D gene: TRBD1
J gene: TRBJ1-4
V gene: TRBV4-1
CDR3 protein: CASSQGDHRGYEKLFF
CDR3 DNA: TGCGCCAGCAGCCAAGGGGATCACAGGGGCTATGAAAAACTGTTTTTT

clone size: NA
D gene: TRBD1
J gene: TRBJ2-2
V gene: TRBV5-1
CDR3 protein: CASSLWTGRTGELFF
CDR3 DNA: TGCGCCAGCAGCCTGTGGACAGGGAGAACCGGGGAGCTGTTTTTT

clone size: few
D gene: NA
J gene: TRBJ2-2
V gene: TRBV5-1
CDR3 protein: CASSLLRGNGELFF
CDR3 DNA: TGCGCCAGCAGCCTCCTCCGGGGGAACGGGGAGCTGTTTTTT

clone size: many
D gene: NA
J gene: TRBJ2-1
V gene: TRBV7-9
CDR3 protein: CASSLGVGTNNEQFF
CDR3 DNA: TGTGCCAGCAGCTTAGGAGTCGGGACCAACAATGAGCAGTTCTTC

clone size: NA
D gene: TRBD2
J gene: TRBJ2-3
V gene: TRBV7-3
CDR3 protein: CASSPSGTMTDTQYF
CDR3 DNA: TGTGCCAGCAGCCCGTCCGGGACTATGACAGATACGCAGTATTTT

clone size: NA
D gene: TRBD1
J gene: TRBJ1-4
V gene: TRBV5-1
CDR3 protein: CASSFGQGGEKLFF
CDR3 DNA: TGCGCCAGCAGCTTCGGACAGGGTGGTGAAAAACTGTTTTTT

clone size: NA
D gene: TRBD1
J gene: TRBJ1-1
V gene: TRBV6-4
CDR3 protein: CASSETHNGQDGDTEAFF
CDR3 DNA: TGTGCCAGCAGTGAGACACACAACGGACAGGATGGCGACACTGAAGCTTTCTTT

clone size: many
D gene: TRBD2
J gene: TRBJ2-3
V gene: TRBV18
CDR3 protein: CASSPPGSGRADTQYF
CDR3 DNA: TGTGCCAGCTCACCACCGGGTAGCGGGAGGGCAGATACGCAGTATTTT

clone size: few
D gene: TRBD2
J gene: TRBJ2-1
V gene: TRBV11-3
CDR3 protein: CASSLESRRSGDNEQFF
CDR3 DNA: TGTGCCAGCAGCTTAGAGTCTCGCCGGAGCGGGGACAATGAGCAGTTCTTC

clone size: few
D gene: TRBD2
J gene: TRBJ2-7
V gene: TRBV7-2
CDR3 protein: CASSLELAGPYEQYF
CDR3 DNA: TGTGCCAGCAGCTTGGAGCTAGCGGGGCCGTACGAGCAGTACTTC

clone size: NA
D gene: NA
J gene: TRBJ2-2
V gene: TRBV11-3
CDR3 protein: CASSFEGSGELFF
CDR3 DNA: TGTGCCAGCAGCTTCGAGGGGAGCGGGGAGCTGTTTTTT

clone size: many
D gene: NA
J gene: TRBJ1-1
V gene: TRBV10-3
CDR3 protein: CAISADAGSEAFF
CDR3 DNA: TGTGCCATCAGTGCCGATGCCGGGAGTGAAGCTTTCTTT

clone size: NA
D gene: TRBD2
J gene: TRBJ2-1
V gene: TRBV20-1
CDR3 protein: CSARDPGGHQYNEQFF
CDR3 DNA: TGCAGTGCTAGAGACCCGGGGGGGCACCAATACAATGAGCAGTTCTTC

clone size: many
D gene: TRBD1
J gene: TRBJ1-5
V gene: TRBV5-6
CDR3 protein: CASSGQGISNQPQHF
CDR3 DNA: TGTGCCAGCAGTGGACAGGGGATAAGCAATCAGCCCCAGCATTTT

clone size: few
D gene: NA
J gene: TRBJ2-7
V gene: TRBV3-1
CDR3 protein: CASSQVLYPSYEQYF
CDR3 DNA: TGTGCCAGCAGCCAAGTTCTCTACCCAAGCTACGAGCAGTACTTC

clone size: NA
D gene: NA
J gene: TRBJ2-7
V gene: TRBV7-9
CDR3 protein: CASSLQGTGEEQYF
CDR3 DNA: TGTGCCAGCAGCCTCCAGGGCACAGGTGAAGAGCAGTACTTC

clone size: NA
D gene: NA
J gene: TRBJ1-1
V gene: TRBV5-4
CDR3 protein: CASSLVGAAGPEAFF
CDR3 DNA: TGTGCCAGCAGCTTGGTAGGGGCAGCCGGTCCTGAAGCTTTCTTT

clone size: many
D gene: TRBD2
J gene: TRBJ2-1
V gene: TRBV7-8
CDR3 protein: CASRLAGGLGNEQFF
CDR3 DNA: TGTGCCAGCAGGCTCGCGGGGGGCTTGGGGAATGAGCAGTTCTTC

clone size: few
D gene: TRBD1
J gene: TRBJ1-1
V gene: TRBV3-1
CDR3 protein: CASSQAYLGGAGGSEAFF
CDR3 DNA: TGTGCCAGCAGCCAAGCCTATTTAGGGGGCGCGGGGGGATCTGAAGCTTTCTTT

clone size: NA
D gene: NA
J gene: TRBJ1-5
V gene: TRBV4-1
CDR3 protein: CASSQDLYTGNQPQHF
CDR3 DNA: TGCGCCAGCAGCCAAGATCTCTACACTGGCAATCAGCCCCAGCATTTT

clone size: few
D gene: TRBD2
J gene: TRBJ2-5
V gene: TRBV15
CDR3 protein: CATSRDWGLAGKETQYF
CDR3 DNA: TGTGCCACCAGCAGAGATTGGGGACTAGCGGGAAAAGAGACCCAGTACTTC

clone size: NA
D gene: TRBD1
J gene: TRBJ1-1
V gene: TRBV5-1
CDR3 protein: CASSLRGQGASNTEAFF
CDR3 DNA: TGCGCCAGCAGCTTGAGAGGACAGGGGGCATCGAACACTGAAGCTTTCTTT

clone size: few
D gene: TRBD2
J gene: TRBJ2-1
V gene: TRBV7-3
CDR3 protein: CASSLEPGPYTGTSGPNEQFF
CDR3 DNA: TGTGCCAGCAGCTTAGAGCCCGGGCCCTATACCGGGACTAGCGGACCCAATGAGCAGTTCTTC

clone size: many
D gene: NA
J gene: TRBJ2-2
V gene: TRBV12-3/TRBV12-4
CDR3 protein: CASSFSGESTGELFF
CDR3 DNA: TGTGCCAGCAGTTTCTCGGGAGAAAGCACCGGGGAGCTGTTTTTT

clone size: many
D gene: NA
J gene: TRBJ1-2
V gene: TRBV5-1
CDR3 protein: CASSIQSSNYGYTF
CDR3 DNA: TGCGCCAGCAGCATACAGTCTTCTAACTATGGCTACACCTTC

clone size: few
D gene: NA
J gene: TRBJ2-7
V gene: TRBV5-1
CDR3 protein: CASSLDGAYEQYF
CDR3 DNA: TGCGCCAGTTCCCTTGACGGGGCCTACGAGCAGTACTTC

clone size: many
D gene: NA
J gene: TRBJ1-5
V gene: TRBV12-3/TRBV12-4
CDR3 protein: CASSLGANQPQHF
CDR3 DNA: TGTGCCAGCAGTTTAGGGGCCAATCAGCCCCAGCATTTT

clone size: many
D gene: NA
J gene: TRBJ2-1
V gene: TRBV4-3
CDR3 protein: CASSQVTWSGVSNEQFF
CDR3 DNA: TGCGCCAGCAGCCAAGTTACGTGGAGCGGAGTCAGCAATGAGCAGTTCTTC

clone size: NA
D gene: NA
J gene: TRBJ2-3
V gene: TRBV5-4
CDR3 protein: CASRRDREPDTQYF
CDR3 DNA: TGTGCCAGCAGGAGGGACCGGGAGCCCGATACGCAGTATTTT

clone size: few
D gene: TRBD1
J gene: TRBJ2-7
V gene: TRBV7-2
CDR3 protein: CASRPPDRPEQYF
CDR3 DNA: TGTGCCAGCAGACCCCCGGACAGGCCCGAGCAGTACTTC

clone size: many
D gene: NA
J gene: TRBJ2-5
V gene: TRBV7-3
CDR3 protein: CASSLMPQETQYF
CDR3 DNA: TGTGCCAGCAGCCTGATGCCTCAAGAGACCCAGTACTTC

clone size: many
D gene: NA
J gene: TRBJ1-5
V gene: TRBV27
CDR3 protein: CASSPRRGGYSNQPQHF
CDR3 DNA: TGTGCCAGCAGCCCCCGCCGGGGGGGGTATAGCAATCAGCCCCAGCATTTT

clone size: many
D gene: NA
J gene: TRBJ1-2
V gene: TRBV7-8
CDR3 protein: CASSPYREGYGYTF
CDR3 DNA: TGTGCCAGCAGCCCATACAGGGAGGGCTATGGCTACACCTTC

clone size: NA
D gene: TRBD1
J gene: TRBJ1-2
V gene: TRBV30
CDR3 protein: CAYDALQGGVYGYTF
CDR3 DNA: TGTGCCTATGACGCCCTCCAGGGGGGCGTCTATGGCTACACCTTC

clone size: NA
D gene: NA
J gene: TRBJ2-5
V gene: TRBV7-2
CDR3 protein: CASSSLGGATVETQYF
CDR3 DNA: TGTGCCAGCAGCTCCCTGGGGGGCGCTACGGTGGAGACCCAGTACTTC

clone size: few
D gene: NA
J gene: TRBJ1-6
V gene: TRBV4-1
CDR3 protein: CASSQDPGRDSPLHF
CDR3 DNA: TGCGCCAGCAGCCAAGATCCCGGACGGGATTCACCCCTCCACTTT

clone size: NA
D gene: NA
J gene: TRBJ1-5
V gene: TRBV6-1
CDR3 protein: CASSPGWQEGSQHF
CDR3 DNA: TGTGCCAGCAGCCCCGGATGGCAGGAAGGGTCCCAGCATTTT

clone size: NA
D gene: NA
J gene: TRBJ2-1
V gene: TRBV5-1
CDR3 protein: CASSFGQSSYNEQFF
CDR3 DNA: TGCGCCAGCAGCTTTGGGCAGAGCTCCTACAATGAGCAGTTCTTC

clone size: many
D gene: TRBD2
J gene: TRBJ2-1
V gene: TRBV6-5
CDR3 protein: CASSGLAGGPHEQFF
CDR3 DNA: TGTGCCAGCAGTGGACTAGCGGGGGGCCCCCATGAGCAGTTCTTC

clone size: NA
D gene: NA
J gene: TRBJ1-5
V gene: TRBV20-1
CDR3 protein: CSARQGLGQPQHF
CDR3 DNA: TGCAGTGCTAGACAGGGATTAGGACAGCCCCAGCATTTT

clone size: few
D gene: TRBD2
J gene: TRBJ2-3
V gene: TRBV7-3
CDR3 protein: CASSPTPRRLAGGQFRTDTQYF
CDR3 DNA: TGTGCCAGCAGCCCCACTCCCCGTAGGCTAGCGGGGGGACAATTCCGCACAGATACGCAGTATTTT

clone size: few
D gene: NA
J gene: TRBJ2-3
V gene: TRBV20-1
CDR3 protein: CSAARPGTSSGYF
CDR3 DNA: TGCAGTGCTGCCCGCCCGGGCACCTCCTCCGGGTATTTT

clone size: NA
D gene: NA
J gene: TRBJ1-1
V gene: TRBV20-1
CDR3 protein: CSARDFRGLGTEAFF
CDR3 DNA: TGCAGTGCTAGAGATTTTCGGGGGCTCGGTACTGAAGCTTTCTTT

clone size: NA
D gene: TRBD1
J gene: TRBJ1-4
V gene: TRBV12-3/TRBV12-4
CDR3 protein: CASSFSDRKNEKLFF
CDR3 DNA: TGTGCCAGCAGTTTTTCGGACAGGAAGAATGAAAAACTGTTTTTT

clone size: NA
D gene: TRBD2
J gene: TRBJ2-5
V gene: TRBV6-5
CDR3 protein: CASRRQLLAGGETQYF
CDR3 DNA: TGTGCCAGCAGACGCCAACTTCTAGCGGGAGGTGAGACCCAGTACTTC

clone size: few
D gene: NA
J gene: TRBJ1-3
V gene: TRBV6-5
CDR3 protein: CASSPLNRVGNTIYF
CDR3 DNA: TGTGCCAGCAGCCCCCTAAACAGAGTTGGAAACACCATATATTTT